This T cell receptor beta chain stems from a study of CD8 T cells in Susac syndrome. Random-hexamer reverse transcription was applied to roughly 0.5 to 1 ug RNA. Amplification of TCR beta CDR3 used immunoSEQ multiplex PCR across 54 Vbeta and 13 Jbeta. MiXCR, applied by TCRdb to the immunoSEQ multiplex PCR reads, yields one record per CDR3 protein. The table has around 140,000 distinct CDR3 sequences, 95% seen once. Germline V gives CDR1 LNHDA, CDR2 SQIVND (reference sequence). Trimming removed 6 bases from V and 8 bases from J, with 17 bases in between. CDR3 length: 14 residues. From blood CD8+ and CD4+ T cells, the TCR beta chain was sequenced. TEMRA cells were enriched by FACS, and CD4+ and CD8+ T cells were negatively isolated.

This receptor was obtained from a human donor with Susac syndrome. This rearrangement joins TRBV19 to TRBJ2-1, with D maybe TRBD2 (5 bases). The sequenced sample consisted of CD4+ T cells from PBMCs. CDR3 residues: CASRRGLTPYEQFF. CDR3 DNA: TGTGCCAGTAGGCGAGGACTGACACCATATGAGCAGTTCTTC.